Presented here are 5 T cell receptor beta chains from one specimen sequenced in a study of T-cell memory formation after mild COVID-19. TCRdb passed the 5' RACE reads through MiXCR, listing each CDR3 protein once. The sample contains 110,000 to 150,000 distinct CDR3 sequences, around 14% of which appear only once. Sequenced: PBMCs or a T cell subset sorted from them (not recorded which). These receptors were obtained from an adult woman who had mild COVID-19 (a few samples of this study predate the infection). Cell type and time point are not known.

This clonotype occurred a few times. The chain uses TRBV7-6 and TRBJ2-1, with TRBD1 matching 8 bases. Germline CDR1 SGHVS, CDR2 FNYEAQ. The CDR3 sequence is 16 residues long. V gave up 2 bases and J gave up 2 bases; unmatched junction bases: 5. The DNA for the CDR3 is TGTGCCAGCAGCTTATTTGGGACAGGTCCCTACAATGAGCAGTTCTTC. Its translation: CASSLFGTGPYNEQFF.

The chain recombines TRBV6-4 with TRBJ2-3; D may be TRBD2 (6 bases). The CDR3 is 14 residues long. V lost 3 bases and J 2 bases, leaving 9 bases between the germline ends. The V gene's germline CDR1 is MRHNA and CDR2 SNTAGT. DNA of the CDR3: TGTGCCAGCAGTGAGGGGGAGGCCACAGATACGCAGTATTTT. Residues: CASSEGEATDTQYF.

The CDR3 region has the DNA TGTGCCACCAGTGATCTCGGGACGGATCAAGATACGCAGTATTTT. Its protein is CATSDLGTDQDTQYF. The genes are TRBV24-1 and TRBJ2-3; either TRBD1 or TRBD2 may fit D (5 bases each). This CDR3 has 15 residues. Germline V gene sequence: CDR1 KGHDR, CDR2 SFDVKD. Between the trimmed V and J ends, which lost 3 bases and 5 bases, there was a span of 14 bases.

This clonotype appeared many times. The chain has TRBV7-9 and TRBJ2-5; D is unclear. The CDR3 loop spans 12 amino acids. CDR1 and CDR2 from the germline V gene are SEHNR and FQNEAQ (reference sequence). V lost 5 bases, J lost 5 bases, and 9 bases lay in between. The CDR3 protein is CASSAPFETQYF. The CDR3 DNA sequence: TGTGCCAGCAGCGCCCCGTTCGAGACCCAGTACTTC.

V gene TRBV5-6 combines with J gene TRBJ2-1; 12 bases are a match to TRBD2. Germline V lookup: CDR1 SGHDT, CDR2 YYEEEE. The CDR3 is 17 amino acids. Trimming took 4 bases from V and 4 from J; bases not matched to a gene: 9. The CDR3 sequence: CASSTSSGRAEYNEQFF. The CDR3 DNA sequence: TGTGCCAGCAGCACGTCTAGCGGGAGGGCCGAGTACAATGAGCAGTTCTTC.